Given below is one T cell receptor beta chain in context. Its cognate antigen is unknown. Generated by immunoSEQ multiplex PCR, the TCRdb table keeps only in-frame clones and is missing some. The sample contains some 98,000 clones, roughly 87% of which appear only once. The data originate from a study of cytomegalovirus exposure and HLA in healthy donors. Across the whole study: The same platform was used for the 110 or so validation repertoires as for the 650 to 700 first-cohort repertoires, as reported in a later analysis. Study-wide results and caveats: According to a subsequent analysis, TCR clusters from the first cohort were inclined to appear together in the 120 validation repertoires. Rare TCR sequences dominated, though some public TCRs recurred in many donors.

The germline gives CDR1 MRHNA, CDR2 SNTAGT. V lost 2 bases, J lost 2 bases, and 5 bases stayed unmatched. The CDR3 totals 15 residues. The donors formed part of the 120-subject validation cohort, distinct from the roughly 630-subject first cohort. The source material was PBMCs. The chain uses TRBV6-4 and TRBJ2-5, with 7 bases lining up with TRBD1. The receptor was derived from a young man in good health and CMV-seropositive. CDR3 amino acids: CASSDQYRGQETQYF. Written as DNA, the CDR3 is TGTGCCAGCAGTGACCAGTACAGGGGTCAAGAGACCCAGTACTTC.